The following is a T cell receptor (beta chain) sequence with its context. Its antigen remains unknown. Here immunoSEQ multiplex PCR was the method, and the copy in TCRdb shows in-frame clones only, minus some. In the table there are about 130,000 clones, over 85% of which are singletons. The data belong to a study of T cell responses to AZD1222 COVID-19 vaccine. The CDR3 is 17 amino acids. V was trimmed by 2 bases and J by 0 bases, leaving 12 bases between them. CDR1 and CDR2 from the germline V gene are SGHNT and YYREEE (reference sequence). Study-level findings and limits: Repertoires were obtained only post-peak T cell response.

This sequence was found in an adult in good health. V usage is TRBV5-4 and J usage is TRBJ1-6, with unresolved D. The sequencing here drew on peripheral blood, taken on day 0 of AZD1222 vaccination. CDR3 sequence (DNA): TGTGCCAGCAGCTTATCAGGATCAAGCTCCTATAATTCACCCCTCCACTTT. It yields the protein CASSLSGSSSYNSPLHF.